One sample yielded the 19 T cell receptor beta chains listed below, sequenced in a study of shared clonotypes between healthy human individuals. Generated by immunoSEQ multiplex PCR, the TCRdb table keeps only in-frame clones and is missing some. The sample has about 2.4 million clones; about 92% are singletons. Sequenced input: naive CD4+ T cells sorted from blood. The subset: CD45RA+ positively selected. Every receptor here comes from a man aged 18 to 29 in good health.

The chain is built from TRBV21-1 and TRBJ2-3; TRBD2 is the table's D call, not checked against the DNA. TRBV21-1 is labeled a pseudogene. The CDR3 runs 22 residues. CDR3 coding DNA: TGTGCCAGCAGCTCCTACCCGACGGAGCTTACGACTAGCGGGAGTCCCACAGATACGCAGTATTTT. Protein product: CASSSYPTELTTSGSPTDTQYF.

The V and J genes are TRBV11-2 and TRBJ2-1, with D tentatively TRBD1 or TRBD2 (5 bases each). The CDR3 covers 14 residues. Trimming left V 2 bases short and J 3 bases short, with 8 bases between. Per the germline V gene, CDR1 is SGHAT and CDR2 is FQNNGV. Here the CDR3 reads CASSLRGDYNEQFF. CDR3 in DNA: TGTGCCAGCAGCTTAAGGGGAGACTACAATGAGCAGTTCTTC.

Only one count was recorded for this clone. The chain couples TRBV14 to TRBJ2-1, with D unclear. Per the germline V gene, CDR1 is SGHDN and CDR2 is FVKESK. Trimming left V 4 bases short and J 12 bases short, with 13 bases between. The length of the CDR3 is 12 residues. This chain's CDR3 is CASSPSPSGQFF. CDR3 DNA sequence: TGTGCCAGCAGCCCAAGCCCTTCCGGGCAGTTCTTC.

The rearrangement joins TRBV19 to TRBJ2-7, with TRBD1 matching over 7 bases. The CDR3 covers 13 residues. Looked up from germline, CDR1 is LNHDA and CDR2 is SQIVND (reference sequence). The ends lost 4 bases at V and 7 bases at J; junction bases unmatched: 7. The CDR3 reads CASSTTGAWEQYF. CDR3 bases: TGTGCCAGTAGTACCACAGGGGCTTGGGAGCAGTACTTC.

V and J are TRBV30 and TRBJ2-5, with TRBD2 matching over 14 bases. V trimming: 2 bases; J trimming: 2 bases; junction bases outside the gene matches: 10. CDR3 size: 18 residues. Germline-derived CDR1 and CDR2 are GTSNPN and SVGIG (reference sequence). The CDR3 nucleotides read TGTGCCTGGAGTTCCGGACTAGCGGGGGGTCAAATACAAGAGACCCAGTACTTC. Protein sequence: CAWSSGLAGGQIQETQYF. The full variable domain, rest sourced from reference TRBV30 and TRBJ2-5, is SQTIHQWPATLVQPVGSPLSLECTVEGTSNPNLYWYRQAAGRGLQLLFYSVGIGQISSEVPQNLSASRPQDRQFILSSKKLLLSDSGFYLCAWSSGLAGGQIQETQYFGPGTRLLVL.

The chain employs TRBV6-5 and TRBJ1-2; 10 positions match TRBD1. V lost 7 bases, J lost 8 bases, and 10 bases stayed unmatched. Germline values: CDR1 MNHEY, CDR2 SVGAGI. The CDR3 covers 14 residues. The CDR3 sequence is CASNPGDRGGGYTF. The CDR3 DNA follows: TGTGCCAGCAACCCTGGGGACAGGGGAGGAGGCTACACCTTC.

The chain employs TRBV5-4 and TRBJ2-7; 8 bases map to TRBD1. The germline CDR1 and CDR2 sequences are SGHNT and YYREEE (reference sequence). Unmatched junction bases numbered 8, after V lost 0 bases and J lost 3 bases. This CDR3 spans 16 amino acids. The DNA for the CDR3 is TGTGCCAGCAGCTTGGATCAGGGGGCCTCAAACTACGAGCAGTACTTC. Protein: CASSLDQGASNYEQYF.

This chain joins TRBV21-1 and TRBJ1-6. TRBV21-1 represents a pseudogene. This CDR3 contains 18 residues. The CDR3 loop reads CASSKGPGLGVYNSPLHF. The DNA for the CDR3 is TGTGCCAGCAGCAAAGGGCCGGGACTAGGGGTCTATAATTCACCCCTCCACTTT.

Only one count was recorded for this clone. The chain carries TRBV6-6 and TRBJ2-5; 8 bases are a match to TRBD2. The CDR3 length is 13 residues. CDR1 MNHNY and CDR2 SVGAGI come from the germline V gene (reference sequence). Germline trimming cut 4 bases from V and 5 bases from J; bases unmatched to any gene: 3. The CDR3 sequence: CASSSLAEETQYF. In nucleotides, the CDR3 is TGTGCCAGCAGTTCACTAGCGGAGGAGACCCAGTACTTC.

CDR3 sequence (DNA): TGTGCCAGCAGTTCGACCGATTCCGAGACCTACGAGCAGTACTTC. Residues: CASSSTDSETYEQYF. V gene TRBV2 combines with J gene TRBJ2-7; D unclear. The germline V gene encodes CDR1 SNHLY and CDR2 FYNNEI. V lost 5 bases to trimming and J lost 2 bases, with 16 bases between them. There are 15 residues in the CDR3.

The rearrangement joins TRBV6-1 to TRBJ1-5; TRBD1 matches 8 bases. V was clipped by 10 bases and J by 6 bases; unmatched bases: 11. Germline assignment: CDR1 MNHNS and CDR2 SASEGT. The CDR3 loop spans 14 amino acids. Here the CDR3 DNA reads TGTGCCACACGGACAGGGCAGGAGAGTCAGCCCCAGCATTTT. Residues: CATRTGQESQPQHF.

This chain links TRBV25-1 with TRBJ1-3; D unresolved. Germline loops: CDR1 MGHDK, CDR2 SYGVNS. The CDR3 has 13 residues. Trimming pared 6 bases from V and 0 bases from J, leaving 6 bases between. The CDR3 region has the DNA TGTGCCAGCAGACAGAACTCTGGAAACACCATATATTTT. It encodes CASRQNSGNTIYF.

The chain couples TRBV6-5 to TRBJ2-5; possible D gene TRBD1, 6 bases. Per germline, CDR1 MNHEY and CDR2 SVGAGI. The CDR3 extends over 15 amino acids. The ends were cut back, 6 bases at V and 7 bases at J, with 21 bases in the middle. The CDR3 spells CASSRLQGTSGTQYF. CDR3 DNA: TGTGCCAGCAGCAGACTACAGGGTACTTCAGGGACCCAGTACTTC.

The chain couples TRBV18 to TRBJ2-7; weak D call: TRBD1 (5 bases). Germline assignment: CDR1 KGHSH and CDR2 LQKENI. V lost 6 bases and J 9 bases, leaving 15 bases between the germline ends. The CDR3 sequence is 12 residues long. CDR3 DNA sequence: TGTGCCAGCTCGACAGAGGATACGAGGCAGTACTTC. Amino acids: CASSTEDTRQYF.

The chain has TRBV19 and TRBJ2-1, with TRBD2 matching 7 bases. V was pared by 3 bases and J by 4 bases, with 6 bases of the junction left unmatched. CDR1 is LNHDA, CDR2 SQIVND, per germline (reference sequence). The CDR3 runs 15 residues. In DNA, the CDR3 is TGTGCCAGTAGTATGAAGCTAGCGGAATACAATGAGCAGTTCTTC. Translated, it gives CASSMKLAEYNEQFF.

This clone was seen once. The chain uses TRBV19 and TRBJ1-1; D gene uncertain. V gave up 6 bases and J gave up 4 bases, with 18 bases separating them. Germline-derived CDR1 and CDR2 are LNHDA and SQIVND (reference sequence). The CDR3 loop spans 15 amino acids. In nucleotides, the CDR3 is TGTGCCAGTAGCACAGAATGGACGAGGACCACTGAAGCTTTCTTT. It codes for CASSTEWTRTTEAFF. Full variable domain (rest looked up from reference TRBV19 and TRBJ1-1): DGGITQSPKYLFRKEGQNVTLSCEQNLNHDAMYWYRQDPGQGLRLIYYSQIVNDFQKGDIAEGYSVSREKKESFPLTVTSAQKNPTAFYLCASSTEWTRTTEAFFGQGTRLTVV.

The chain uses TRBV5-1 and TRBJ2-7; 7 bases fit TRBD1. The CDR3 has 15 amino acids. Germline V gene lookup returns CDR1 SGHRS and CDR2 YFSETQ. V shed 4 bases and J 2 bases; nucleotides not matched to a gene: 9. The CDR3 loop is CASSPRTGPTYEQYF. CDR3 sequence (DNA): TGCGCCAGCAGCCCTCGGACAGGACCTACCTACGAGCAGTACTTC.

About this clone itself: Other DNA sequences in the same sample also yield this CDR3. This chain uses TRBV6-5 with TRBJ1-4; D remains ambiguous. The germline gives CDR1 MNHEY, CDR2 SVGAGI. The CDR3 has 15 residues. Deletions cut 0 bases from V and 7 bases from J, with 12 bases between. The CDR3 loop reads CASSYSWGVGEKLFF. DNA for the CDR3: TGTGCCAGCAGTTACTCCTGGGGAGTTGGTGAAAAACTGTTTTTT.

The chain uses TRBV11-3 and TRBJ2-7; 8 bases map to TRBD1. CDR1 and CDR2 (germline): SGHNT, YENEEA. CDR3 size: 19 residues. The V gene end was trimmed by 0 bases and the J gene end by 0 bases; junction bases not matched to a gene: 13. The CDR3 DNA reads as TGTGCCAGCAGCTTAGATGATGGTCTGGGACAGGCCTTCTCCTACGAGCAGTACTTC. Residues: CASSLDDGLGQAFSYEQYF.